This section outlines one T cell receptor beta chain sequence together with its context. The junction and the germline gene differ at one end; a read error may be behind it. The sample originates from a study of tumor-infiltrating lymphocytes in primary liver carcinoma. Starting material for RNA and DNA co-extraction consisted of about 17-34 mg of unsorted bulk tissue. This CDR3 comprises 16 residues. Germline values: CDR1 MDHEN, CDR2 SYDVKM. TCR beta cDNA came from around 0.5 ug total RNA, primed with a constant-region primer. For TCR beta, libraries were produced by three nested multiplex PCR rounds using slightly modified ARM-PCR. A C-beta reverse primer was combined with TRBV1-TRBV30 forward primers in the first two PCR rounds, and each round had around 10 cycles. TCRdb ran MiXCR on the multiplex PCR reads and lists one entry per CDR3 protein. Altogether about 190,000 distinct CDR3 sequences are present, around four fifths being singletons, with the ten largest covering 15% to 20%.

The TCR originated in a middle-aged man with primary liver carcinoma and hepatitis B virus infection. Input material: tumor tissue from primary liver carcinoma. The chain combines TRBV28 with TRBJ2-3, with TRBD2 matching 10 bases. In DNA form, the CDR3 reads TGTGCCAGCCTGGGAGGAGCGGGAGGGAACACAGATACGCGGTATTTT. Translating it yields CASLGGAGGNTDTRYF.